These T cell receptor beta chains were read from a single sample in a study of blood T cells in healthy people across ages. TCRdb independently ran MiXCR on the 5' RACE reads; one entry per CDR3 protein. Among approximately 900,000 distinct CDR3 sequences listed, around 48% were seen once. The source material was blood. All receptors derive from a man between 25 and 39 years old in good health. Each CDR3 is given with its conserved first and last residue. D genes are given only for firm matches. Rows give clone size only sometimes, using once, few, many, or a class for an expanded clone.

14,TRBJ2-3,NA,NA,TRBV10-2,CASTEVRSTDTQYF,TGCGCCAGCACCGAGGTGAGGAGCACAGATACGCAGTATTTT
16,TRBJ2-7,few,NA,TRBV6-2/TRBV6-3,CASSYSVQRITYEQYF,TGTGCCAGCAGTTACTCGGTCCAGCGGATTACCTACGAGCAGTACTTC
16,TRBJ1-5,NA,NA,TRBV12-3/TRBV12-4,CASSLRARGSNQPQHF,TGTGCCAGCAGCCTCCGGGCGCGGGGCTCAAATCAGCCCCAGCATTTT
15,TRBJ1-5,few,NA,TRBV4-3,CASSQDALSNQPQHF,TGCGCCAGCAGCCAAGATGCGCTTAGCAATCAGCCCCAGCATTTT
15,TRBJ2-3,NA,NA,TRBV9,CASSITGLVPDTQYF,TGTGCCAGCAGCATCACAGGGCTGGTACCAGATACGCAGTATTTT
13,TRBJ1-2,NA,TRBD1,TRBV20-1,CSATGTDFYGYTF,TGCAGTGCCACCGGGACAGACTTCTATGGCTACACCTTC
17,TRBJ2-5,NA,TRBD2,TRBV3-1,CASSQGTGTRSRETQYF,TGTGCCAGCAGCCAAGGTACCGGGACTAGATCGAGAGAGACCCAGTACTTC
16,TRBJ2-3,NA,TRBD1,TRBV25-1,CASSEGQGASTDTQYF,TGTGCCAGCAGTGAAGGGCAGGGGGCCTCCACAGATACGCAGTATTTT
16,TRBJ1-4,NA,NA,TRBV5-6,CASSSSRTGPPEKLFF,TGTGCCAGCAGCTCATCGCGGACCGGTCCACCTGAAAAACTGTTTTTT
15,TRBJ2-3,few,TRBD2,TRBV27,CASSWVGGIADTQYF,TGTGCCAGCAGTTGGGTCGGGGGGATTGCAGATACGCAGTATTTT
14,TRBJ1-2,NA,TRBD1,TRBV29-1,CSTLRTGSNYGYTF,TGCAGCACCCTTCGGACAGGGTCGAACTATGGCTACACCTTC
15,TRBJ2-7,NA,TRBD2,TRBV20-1,CSASDSGSLSDEQYF,TGCAGTGCTAGCGATAGCGGGTCCCTCTCCGACGAGCAGTACTTC
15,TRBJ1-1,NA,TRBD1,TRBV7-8,CASGRDRGMNTEAFF,TGTGCCAGCGGCCGGGACAGAGGTATGAACACTGAAGCTTTCTTT
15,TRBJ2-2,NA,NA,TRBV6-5,CASSYLGALTGELFF,TGTGCCAGCAGTTACCTGGGGGCCCTCACCGGGGAGCTGTTTTTT
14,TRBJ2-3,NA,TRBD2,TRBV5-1,CATSLAGGTDTQYF,TGCGCAACTTCCCTAGCGGGGGGCACAGATACGCAGTATTTT
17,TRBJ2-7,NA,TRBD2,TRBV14,CASSRQSGTSGAYEQYF,TGTGCCAGCAGCCGCCAATCCGGGACTAGCGGGGCTTACGAGCAGTACTTC
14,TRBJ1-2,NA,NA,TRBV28,CASGPRQAYYGYTF,TGTGCCAGCGGTCCAAGACAGGCATACTACGGCTACACCTTC
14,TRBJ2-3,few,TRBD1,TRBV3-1,CASSQEGQIDTQYF,TGTGCCAGCAGCCAAGAGGGACAGATCGATACGCAGTATTTT
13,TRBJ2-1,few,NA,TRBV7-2,CASSLDSNNEQFF,TGTGCCAGCAGCTTGGACTCGAACAATGAGCAGTTCTTC
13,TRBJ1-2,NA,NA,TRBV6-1,CASSEKDGASYTF,TGTGCCAGCAGTGAAAAGGACGGAGCCAGCTACACCTTC
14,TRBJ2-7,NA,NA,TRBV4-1,CASSQDRQVHEQYF,TGCGCCAGCAGCCAAGATAGGCAGGTCCACGAGCAGTACTTC
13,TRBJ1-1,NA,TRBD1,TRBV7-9,CASSSGQGAGAFF,TGTGCCAGCAGCTCCGGACAGGGGGCTGGGGCTTTCTTT
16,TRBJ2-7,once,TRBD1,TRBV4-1,CASSLGRDRGAYEQYF,TGCGCCAGCAGCCTTGGCCGGGACAGGGGAGCCTACGAGCAGTACTTC
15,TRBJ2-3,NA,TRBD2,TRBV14,CASSRGLAGGDTQYF,TGTGCCAGCAGTCGAGGACTAGCGGGAGGAGATACGCAGTATTTT
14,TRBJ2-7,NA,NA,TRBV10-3,CAISESGTAYEQYF,TGTGCCATCAGTGAGAGCGGGACAGCCTACGAGCAGTACTTC
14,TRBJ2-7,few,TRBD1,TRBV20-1,CSARRQGPSYEQYF,TGCAGTGCCCGAAGACAGGGGCCCTCCTACGAGCAGTACTTC
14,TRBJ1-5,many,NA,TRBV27,CASSFSSSNQPQHF,TGTGCCAGCAGTTTTTCCAGCTCTAATCAGCCCCAGCATTTT
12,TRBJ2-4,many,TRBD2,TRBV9,CASSPGGNIQYF,TGTGCCAGCAGCCCGGGGGGGAACATTCAGTACTTC
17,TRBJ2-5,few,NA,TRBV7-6,CASSLPLQGGLAETQYF,TGTGCCAGCAGCTTACCCCTACAGGGGGGGTTGGCAGAGACCCAGTACTTC
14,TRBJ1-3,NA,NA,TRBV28,CASSPTASGNTIYF,TGTGCCAGCAGCCCGACAGCCTCTGGAAACACCATATATTTT
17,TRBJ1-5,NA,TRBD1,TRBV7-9,CASSPGGPVRSNQPQHF,TGTGCCAGCAGCCCAGGGGGACCTGTACGAAGCAATCAGCCCCAGCATTTT
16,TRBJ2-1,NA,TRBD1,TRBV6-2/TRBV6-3,CASSSPGTGRYNEQFF,TGTGCCAGCAGTTCCCCCGGGACAGGGCGCTACAATGAGCAGTTCTTC
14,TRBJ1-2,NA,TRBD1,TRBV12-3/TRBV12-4,CASSQDREVDGYTF,TGTGCCAGCAGCCAAGACAGGGAAGTCGATGGCTACACCTTC
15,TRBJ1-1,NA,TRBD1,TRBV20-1,CSALRQGARNTEAFF,TGCAGTGCACTTAGACAGGGGGCAAGGAACACTGAAGCTTTCTTT
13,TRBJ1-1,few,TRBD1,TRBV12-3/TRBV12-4,CASRGQGATEAFF,TGTGCCAGCAGAGGACAGGGGGCTACTGAAGCTTTCTTT
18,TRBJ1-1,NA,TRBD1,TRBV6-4,CASSAEGQGALLNTEAFF,TGTGCCAGCAGTGCAGAGGGACAGGGGGCTCTATTGAACACTGAAGCTTTCTTT
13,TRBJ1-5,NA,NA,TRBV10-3,CAIKEGPNQPQHF,TGTGCCATCAAAGAGGGCCCCAATCAGCCCCAGCATTTT
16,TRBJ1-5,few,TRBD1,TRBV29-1,CSVPTRDRGLRQPQHF,TGCAGCGTTCCGACCCGGGACAGGGGGCTGAGGCAGCCCCAGCATTTT
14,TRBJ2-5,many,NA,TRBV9,CASSVGGSQETQYF,TGTGCCAGCAGCGTAGGTGGTAGCCAAGAGACCCAGTACTTC
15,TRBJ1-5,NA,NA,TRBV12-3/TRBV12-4,CASSWLGGTDQPQHF,TGTGCCAGCAGCTGGCTCGGGGGTACGGATCAGCCCCAGCATTTT
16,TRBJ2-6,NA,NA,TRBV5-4,CASSSLLNSGANVLTF,TGTGCCAGCAGCTCCCTCCTGAATTCGGGGGCCAACGTCCTGACTTTC
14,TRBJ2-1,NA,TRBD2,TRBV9,CASSVSGGGNEQFF,TGTGCCAGCAGCGTAAGCGGGGGGGGCAATGAGCAGTTCTTC